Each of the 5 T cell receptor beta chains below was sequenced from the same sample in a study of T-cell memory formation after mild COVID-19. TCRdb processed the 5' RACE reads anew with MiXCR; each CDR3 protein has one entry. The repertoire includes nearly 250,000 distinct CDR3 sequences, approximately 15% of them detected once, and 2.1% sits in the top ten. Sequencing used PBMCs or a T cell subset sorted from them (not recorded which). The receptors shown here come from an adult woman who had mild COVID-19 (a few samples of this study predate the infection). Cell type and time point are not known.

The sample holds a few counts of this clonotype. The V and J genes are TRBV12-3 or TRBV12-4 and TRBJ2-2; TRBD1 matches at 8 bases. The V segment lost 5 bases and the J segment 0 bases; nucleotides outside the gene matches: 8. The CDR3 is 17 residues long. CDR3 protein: CASSGLGQASNTGELFF. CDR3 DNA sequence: TGTGCCAGCAGTGGACTGGGACAGGCGTCGAACACCGGGGAGCTGTTTTTT.

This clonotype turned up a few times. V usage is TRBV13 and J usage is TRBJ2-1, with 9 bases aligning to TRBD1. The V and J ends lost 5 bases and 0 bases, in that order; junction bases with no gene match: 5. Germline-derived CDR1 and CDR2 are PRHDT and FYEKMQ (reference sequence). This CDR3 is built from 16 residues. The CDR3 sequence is CASSHRGPGSYNEQFF. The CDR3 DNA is TGTGCCAGCAGCCACAGGGGGCCCGGCTCCTACAATGAGCAGTTCTTC.

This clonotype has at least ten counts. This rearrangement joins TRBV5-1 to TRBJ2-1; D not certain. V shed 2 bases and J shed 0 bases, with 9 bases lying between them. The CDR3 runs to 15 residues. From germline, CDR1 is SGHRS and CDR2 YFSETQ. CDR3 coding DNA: TGCGCCAGCAGCTTTGCTCCGGCCTCCTACAATGAGCAGTTCTTC. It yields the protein CASSFAPASYNEQFF.

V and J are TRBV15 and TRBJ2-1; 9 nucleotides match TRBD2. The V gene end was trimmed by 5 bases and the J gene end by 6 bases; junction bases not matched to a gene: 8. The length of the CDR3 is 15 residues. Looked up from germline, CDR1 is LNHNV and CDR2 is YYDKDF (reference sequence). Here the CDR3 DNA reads TGTGCCACCAGCTCACGGGCTAGCGGGACCAATGAGCAGTTCTTC. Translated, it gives CATSSRASGTNEQFF.

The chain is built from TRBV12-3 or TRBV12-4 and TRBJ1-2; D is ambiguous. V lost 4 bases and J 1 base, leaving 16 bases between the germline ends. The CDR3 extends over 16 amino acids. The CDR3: CASSWASGYGNYGYTF. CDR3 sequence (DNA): TGTGCCAGCAGTTGGGCCAGCGGGTATGGTAACTATGGCTACACCTTC.